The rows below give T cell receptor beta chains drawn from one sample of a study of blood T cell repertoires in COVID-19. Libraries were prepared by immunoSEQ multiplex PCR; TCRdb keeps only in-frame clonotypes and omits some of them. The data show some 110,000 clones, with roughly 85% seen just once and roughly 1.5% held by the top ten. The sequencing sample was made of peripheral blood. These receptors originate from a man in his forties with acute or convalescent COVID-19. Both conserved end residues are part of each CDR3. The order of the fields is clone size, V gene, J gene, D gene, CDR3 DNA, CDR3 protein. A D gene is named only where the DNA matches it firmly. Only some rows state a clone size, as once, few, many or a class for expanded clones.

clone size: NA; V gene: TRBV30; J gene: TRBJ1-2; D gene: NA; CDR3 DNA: TGTGCCTGGACTCAGGGGTACTATGGCTACACCTTC; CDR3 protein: CAWTQGYYGYTF
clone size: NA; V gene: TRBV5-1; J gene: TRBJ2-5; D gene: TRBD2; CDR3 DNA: TGCGCCAGCAGCTTAGGGTCCAGCGGGAGGCCTGAAGAGACCCAGTACTTC; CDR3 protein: CASSLGSSGRPEETQYF
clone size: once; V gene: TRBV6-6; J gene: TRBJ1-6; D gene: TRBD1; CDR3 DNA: TGTGCCAGCAGCCGGGACAGCTCCTATAATTCACCCCTCCACTTT; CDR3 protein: CASSRDSSYNSPLHF
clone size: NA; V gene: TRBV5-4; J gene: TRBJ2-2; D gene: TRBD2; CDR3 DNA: TGTGCCAGCAGCGCACTAGCGGGAGCGTACACCGGGGAGCTGTTTTTT; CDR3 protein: CASSALAGAYTGELFF
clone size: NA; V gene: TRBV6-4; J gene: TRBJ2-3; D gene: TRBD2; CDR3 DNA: TGTGCCAGCAGTGACTCGGAAGGACTAGCGGGAGTAGATACGCAGTATTTT; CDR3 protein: CASSDSEGLAGVDTQYF
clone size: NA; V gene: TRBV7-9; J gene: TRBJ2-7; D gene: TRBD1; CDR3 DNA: TGTGCCAGCAGCCGTCCCGGGACAGGGTACTACGAGCAGTACTTC; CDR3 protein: CASSRPGTGYYEQYF
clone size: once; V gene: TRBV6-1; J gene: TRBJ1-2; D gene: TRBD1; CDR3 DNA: TGTGCCAGCAGTGAAGCGCTCGGGACAGTCTATGGCTACACCTTC; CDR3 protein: CASSEALGTVYGYTF
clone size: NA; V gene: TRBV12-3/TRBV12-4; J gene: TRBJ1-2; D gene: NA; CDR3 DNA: TGTGCCAGCAGTTCTCGCCGCAGGGATGGCTACACCTTC; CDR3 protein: CASSSRRRDGYTF
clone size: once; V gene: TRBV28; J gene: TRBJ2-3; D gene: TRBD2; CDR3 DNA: TGTGCCAGCAGTTCCCTAGCGGGAGGGCGAACAGATACGCAGTATTTT; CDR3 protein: CASSSLAGGRTDTQYF
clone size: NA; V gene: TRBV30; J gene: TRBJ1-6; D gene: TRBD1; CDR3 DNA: TGTGCCTGGGGAGGGGACAGGGGCTCACCCCTCCACTTT; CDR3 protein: CAWGGDRGSPLHF
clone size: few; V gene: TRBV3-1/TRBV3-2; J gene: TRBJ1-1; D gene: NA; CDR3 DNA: TGTGCCAGCAGCCCTTTACAGGGCCTGAACACTGAAGCTTTCTTT; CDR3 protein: CASSPLQGLNTEAFF
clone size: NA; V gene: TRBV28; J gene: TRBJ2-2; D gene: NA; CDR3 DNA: TGTGCCAGCAGAGACTCGAACACCGGGGAGCTGTTTTTT; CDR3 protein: CASRDSNTGELFF
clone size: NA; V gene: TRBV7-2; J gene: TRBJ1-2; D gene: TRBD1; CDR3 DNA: TGTGCCAGCAGCTTAAGGGTGGGGACAGGGGGCTTGGTGTATGGCTACACCTTC; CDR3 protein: CASSLRVGTGGLVYGYTF
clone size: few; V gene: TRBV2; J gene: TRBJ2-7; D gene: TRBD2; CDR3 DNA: TGTGCCAGCAGTGAGAAAGCCGGGACTAGCGAGAGTTGGCAGTACTTC; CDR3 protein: CASSEKAGTSESWQYF
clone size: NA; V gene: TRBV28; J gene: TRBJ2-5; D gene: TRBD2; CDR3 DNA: TGTGCCAGCAGTGCAACTAGCGGGAGTTCGGAGGAGACCCAGTACTTC; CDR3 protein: CASSATSGSSEETQYF
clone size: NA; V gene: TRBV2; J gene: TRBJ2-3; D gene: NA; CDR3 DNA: TGTGCCAGCTCGTTCTCCGGCACAGATACGCAGTATTTT; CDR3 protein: CASSFSGTDTQYF
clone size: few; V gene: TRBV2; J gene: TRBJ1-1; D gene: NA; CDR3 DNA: TGTGCCAGCAGTCCCGACAGGTGGAACACTGAAGCTTTCTTT; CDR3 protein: CASSPDRWNTEAFF
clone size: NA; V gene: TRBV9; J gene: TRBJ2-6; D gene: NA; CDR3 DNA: TGTGCCAGCAGCAGGAGGGGCCTTTCTGACCTGACTTTC; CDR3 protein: CASSRRGLSDLTF
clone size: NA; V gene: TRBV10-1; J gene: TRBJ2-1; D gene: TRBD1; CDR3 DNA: TGCGCCAGCAGTGAAAGACAGGGAGATTACAATGAGCAGTTCTTC; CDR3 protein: CASSERQGDYNEQFF
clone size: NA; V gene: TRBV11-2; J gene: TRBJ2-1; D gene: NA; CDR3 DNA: TGTGCCAGCAGCTTAACGTCAGGGTCAGCCCCTAATGAGCAGTTCTTC; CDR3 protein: CASSLTSGSAPNEQFF
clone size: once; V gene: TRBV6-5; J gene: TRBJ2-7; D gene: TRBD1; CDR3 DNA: TGTGCCAGCAGTTACGCCAGACAGGGGATGGACGAGCAGTACTTC; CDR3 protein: CASSYARQGMDEQYF
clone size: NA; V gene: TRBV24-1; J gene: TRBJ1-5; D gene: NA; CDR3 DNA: TGTGCCACCCGGGGGGATTATCAGCCCCAGCATTTT; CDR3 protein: CATRGDYQPQHF
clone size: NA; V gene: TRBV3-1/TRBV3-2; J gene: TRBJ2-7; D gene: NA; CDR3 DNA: TGTGCCAGCAGCCTGTTAGGGGATCTGGACGAGCAGTACTTC; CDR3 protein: CASSLLGDLDEQYF
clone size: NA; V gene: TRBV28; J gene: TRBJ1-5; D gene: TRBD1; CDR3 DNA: TGTGCCAGCAGTTCATCGGAGGACAGGGGAGTAAGGGGCAATCAGCCCCAGCATTTT; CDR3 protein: CASSSSEDRGVRGNQPQHF
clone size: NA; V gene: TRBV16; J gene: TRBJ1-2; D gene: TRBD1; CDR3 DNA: TGTGCCAGCAGCCCGGGACAGGGCTATGGCTACACCTTC; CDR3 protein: CASSPGQGYGYTF
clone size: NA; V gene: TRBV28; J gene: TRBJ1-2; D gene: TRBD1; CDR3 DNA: TGTGCCAGCCGGTCCGGGACAGGGCCGCTTCTCAACTATGGCTACACCTTC; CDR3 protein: CASRSGTGPLLNYGYTF
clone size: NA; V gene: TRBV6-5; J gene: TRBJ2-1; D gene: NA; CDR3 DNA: TGTGCCAGCAGTTACTCGGTCCAGCGCTCCTACAATGAGCAGTTCTTC; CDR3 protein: CASSYSVQRSYNEQFF
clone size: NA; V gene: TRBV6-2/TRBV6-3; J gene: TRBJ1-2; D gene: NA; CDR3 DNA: TGTGCCAGCAGTTACTCGAGGCAGAAATATGGCTACACCTTC; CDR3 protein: CASSYSRQKYGYTF
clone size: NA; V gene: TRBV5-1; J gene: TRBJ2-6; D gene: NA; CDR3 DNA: TGCGCCAGCAGCTTGATTCCCACTGGGGCCAACGTCCTGACTTTC; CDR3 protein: CASSLIPTGANVLTF
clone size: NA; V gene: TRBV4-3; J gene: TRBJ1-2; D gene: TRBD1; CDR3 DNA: TGCGCCAGCAGCCAAGATTGGGGACAGGGGGCGCTGGGCTACACCTTC; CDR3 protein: CASSQDWGQGALGYTF
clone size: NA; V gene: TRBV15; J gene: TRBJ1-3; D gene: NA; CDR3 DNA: TGTGCCACCAGCAGAAAGACCCGGGAGGGAAACACCATATATTTT; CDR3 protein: CATSRKTREGNTIYF
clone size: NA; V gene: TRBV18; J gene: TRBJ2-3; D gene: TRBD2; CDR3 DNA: TGTGCCAGCTCACAACTAGCGGGGGACACAGATACGCAGTATTTT; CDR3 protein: CASSQLAGDTDTQYF
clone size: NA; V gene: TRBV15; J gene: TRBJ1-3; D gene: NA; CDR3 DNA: TGTGCCACCAGCAGAGATCCGGGGGGGAACACCATATATTTT; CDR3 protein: CATSRDPGGNTIYF
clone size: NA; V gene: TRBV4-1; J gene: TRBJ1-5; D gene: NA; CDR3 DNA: TGCGCCAGCAGCCATTTAGTCGGGGGAACTCAGCCCCAGCATTTT; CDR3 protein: CASSHLVGGTQPQHF
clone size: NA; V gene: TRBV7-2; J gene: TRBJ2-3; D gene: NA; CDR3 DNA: TGTGCCAGCAGCTCAGGCATAGATACGCAGTATTTT; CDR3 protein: CASSSGIDTQYF
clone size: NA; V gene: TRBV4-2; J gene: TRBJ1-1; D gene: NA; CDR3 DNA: TGTGCCAGCAGCCAAGAGAAGTGGGGCAAGGGGAACACTGAAGCTTTCTTT; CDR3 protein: CASSQEKWGKGNTEAFF
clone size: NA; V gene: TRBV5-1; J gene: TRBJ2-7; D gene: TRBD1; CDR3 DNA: TGCGCCAGCAGCACGGGACAGCAACTTTCCTACGAGCAGTACTTC; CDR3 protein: CASSTGQQLSYEQYF
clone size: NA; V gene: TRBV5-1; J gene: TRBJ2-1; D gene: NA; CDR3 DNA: TGCGCCAGCAGCTTTGAGGTTAGCTCCTACAATGAGCAGTTCTTC; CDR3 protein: CASSFEVSSYNEQFF
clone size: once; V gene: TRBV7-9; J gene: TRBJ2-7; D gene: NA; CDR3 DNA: TGTGCCAGCAGCTTAGCCCTCGGAGGGCAGTACTTC; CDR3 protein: CASSLALGGQYF
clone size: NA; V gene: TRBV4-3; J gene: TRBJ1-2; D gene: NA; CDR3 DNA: TGCGCCAGCAGCCAAGCCGGCGGGACTAACTATGGCTACACCTTC; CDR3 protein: CASSQAGGTNYGYTF
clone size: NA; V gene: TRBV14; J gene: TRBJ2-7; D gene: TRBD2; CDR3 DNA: TGTGCCAGCAGCCCCGGACTAGCGGGGGGGAGCGACGAGCAGTACTTC; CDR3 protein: CASSPGLAGGSDEQYF
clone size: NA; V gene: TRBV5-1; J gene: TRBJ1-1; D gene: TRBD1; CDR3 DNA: TGCGCCAGCAGCGCGGACAGGGGAAGTGAGACTGAAGCTTTCTTT; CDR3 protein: CASSADRGSETEAFF
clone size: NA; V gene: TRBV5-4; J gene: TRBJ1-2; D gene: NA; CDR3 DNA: TGTGCCAGCAGCCAGGGATACAATGGCTACACCTTC; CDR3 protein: CASSQGYNGYTF
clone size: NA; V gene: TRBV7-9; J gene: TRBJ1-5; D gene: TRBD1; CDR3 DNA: TGTGCCAGCAGCTCGGACAGGGCGCTTCAGCCCCAGCATTTT; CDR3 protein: CASSSDRALQPQHF
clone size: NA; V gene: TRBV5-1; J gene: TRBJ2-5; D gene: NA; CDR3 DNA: TGCGCCAGCAGCTTTGGAGGGAAGGAGACCCAGTACTTC; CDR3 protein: CASSFGGKETQYF
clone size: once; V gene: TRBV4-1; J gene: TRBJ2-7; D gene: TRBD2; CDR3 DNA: TGCGCCAGCAGCCGGACTAGCGGGGAGTTCTACGAGCAGTACTTC; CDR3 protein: CASSRTSGEFYEQYF
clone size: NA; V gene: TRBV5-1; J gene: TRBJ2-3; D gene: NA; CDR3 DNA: TGCGCCAGCACTAGCCGATCTAGCACAGATACGCAGTATTTT; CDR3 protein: CASTSRSSTDTQYF
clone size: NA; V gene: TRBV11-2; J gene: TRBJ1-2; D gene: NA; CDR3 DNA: TGTGCCAGCAGCTCAGTGGGCGGACAGAGGTCGTCCTATGGCTACACCTTC; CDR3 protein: CASSSVGGQRSSYGYTF
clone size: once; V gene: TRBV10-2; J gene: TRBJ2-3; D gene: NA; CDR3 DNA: TGCGCCAGCAGTTCCTCGACTAGCACAGATACGCAGTATTTT; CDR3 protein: CASSSSTSTDTQYF
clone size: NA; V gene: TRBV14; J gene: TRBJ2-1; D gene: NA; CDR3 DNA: TGTGCCAGCAGCCAAGATCTTCCCGGAACGGGATGGACCCGTCAGTTCTTC; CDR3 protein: CASSQDLPGTGWTRQFF
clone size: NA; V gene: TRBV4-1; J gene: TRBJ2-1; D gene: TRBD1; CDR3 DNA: TGCGCCAGCAGCCGGGTGGGACAGTTCAATGAGCAGTTCTTC; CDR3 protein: CASSRVGQFNEQFF
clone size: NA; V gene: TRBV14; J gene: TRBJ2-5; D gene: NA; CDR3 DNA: TGTGCCAGCAGCCAGGGGCGCGGGACCCAGTACTTC; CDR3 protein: CASSQGRGTQYF
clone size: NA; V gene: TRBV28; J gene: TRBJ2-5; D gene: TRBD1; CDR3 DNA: TGTGCCAGCAGTAGGCCCACAGGGGCAGAGACCCAGTACTTC; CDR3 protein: CASSRPTGAETQYF
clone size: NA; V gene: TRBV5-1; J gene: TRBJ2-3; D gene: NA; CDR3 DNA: TGCGCCAGCAGCTTGGCTGGGGCAGGGGCAGATACGCAGTATTTT; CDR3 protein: CASSLAGAGADTQYF
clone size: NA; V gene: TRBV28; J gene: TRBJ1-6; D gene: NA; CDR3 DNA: TGTGCCAGCAGCTCACTCCAGGGGATATCCTATAATTCACCCCTCCACTTT; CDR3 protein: CASSSLQGISYNSPLHF
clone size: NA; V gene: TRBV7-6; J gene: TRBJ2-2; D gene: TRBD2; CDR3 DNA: TGTGCCAGCAGCAAAGCGGTGGCTAGCGGGAGGACCGGGGAGCTGTTTTTT; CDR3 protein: CASSKAVASGRTGELFF
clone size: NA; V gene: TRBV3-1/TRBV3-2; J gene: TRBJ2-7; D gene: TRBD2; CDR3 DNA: TGTGCCAGCAGCCAAGATCAGCTAGCGGGATGGTACGAGCAGTACTTC; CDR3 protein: CASSQDQLAGWYEQYF
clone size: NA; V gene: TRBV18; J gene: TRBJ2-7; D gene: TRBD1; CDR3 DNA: TGTGCCAGCTCACCATACCGGGACAGCTACGAGCAGTACTTC; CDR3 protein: CASSPYRDSYEQYF